One sample yielded the 16 T cell receptor beta chains listed below, sequenced in a study of blood T cell repertoires in COVID-19. Libraries were prepared by immunoSEQ multiplex PCR; TCRdb keeps only in-frame clonotypes and omits some of them. The sample lists a few hundred thousand clones, roughly nine tenths occurring once. The sequenced material came from peripheral blood. The source is a man in his 60s with acute or convalescent COVID-19.

This chain links TRBV9 with TRBJ2-7; the D gene is possibly TRBD2 (6 bases). There are 15 residues in the CDR3. V was cut by 0 bases and J by 2 bases, with 12 bases left in between. Germline V gives CDR1 SGDLS, CDR2 YYNGEE. Here the CDR3 reads CASSVGSGQTYEQYF. CDR3 DNA sequence: TGTGCCAGCAGCGTAGGTAGCGGTCAGACCTACGAGCAGTACTTC.

The rearrangement links TRBV7-2 to TRBJ2-1; 8 bases map to TRBD2. CDR1 is SGHTA, CDR2 FQGNSA, per germline. Trimming cost V 5 bases and J 7 bases; bases outside gene matches: 19. CDR3 length equals 18 residues. As DNA, the CDR3 is TGTGCCAGCAGCCAGCTTCGGTTAGCGGGAATCCCGCGAAATGAGCAGTTCTTC. This encodes CASSQLRLAGIPRNEQFF.

This chain connects TRBV4-1 to TRBJ2-7; D unclear. The CDR3 consists of 14 residues. V lost 4 bases, J lost 5 bases, and 15 bases lay in between. From germline, CDR1 is MGHRA and CDR2 YSYEKL. CDR3 protein: CASSLLFGSHEQYF. DNA for the CDR3: TGCGCCAGCAGCCTTCTTTTCGGGTCCCACGAGCAGTACTTC.

The rearrangement links TRBV7-9 to TRBJ2-7, with 8 bases aligning to TRBD1. CDR3 size: 15 residues. V shed 5 bases and J 1 base; nucleotides not matched to a gene: 7. CDR1 and CDR2 from the germline V gene are SEHNR and FQNEAQ (reference sequence). CDR3 in amino acids: CASSQTRTGSYEQYF. The DNA for the CDR3 is TGTGCCAGCAGCCAAACCCGGACAGGGTCCTACGAGCAGTACTTC.

This clone came up once. This chain links TRBV9 with TRBJ1-1, with 8 bases identical to TRBD1. Germline V gene data show CDR1 as SGDLS and CDR2 as YYNGEE. Losses at the gene ends were 4 bases for V and 3 bases for J; bases not matched to a gene: 8. CDR3 length equals 15 residues. The CDR3 DNA sequence: TGTGCCAGCAGCCCCCCCGGACAGGGATACACTGAAGCTTTCTTT. This gives the protein CASSPPGQGYTEAFF.

V is TRBV6-2 or TRBV6-3 and J is TRBJ2-4; 14 bases are shared with TRBD2. V lost 2 bases, J lost 7 bases, and 7 bases stayed unmatched. The CDR3 is made up of 17 amino acids. Germline V lookup: CDR1 MNHEY, CDR2 SVGEGT. In DNA form, the CDR3 reads TGTGCCAGCAGTTACCATGGGACTAGCGGGAGTCGGAACATTCAGTACTTC. Protein: CASSYHGTSGSRNIQYF.

The CDR3, as DNA: TGTGCCAGCAGCTTAGAAGGAGGGATTACTGGGGCCAACGTCCTGACTTTC. Protein sequence: CASSLEGGITGANVLTF. The chain has TRBV11-2 and TRBJ2-6; D is perhaps TRBD2 (6 bases). Deletions cut 0 bases from V and 2 bases from J, with 11 bases between. CDR1 and CDR2 (germline): SGHAT, FQNNGV. The CDR3 is 17 residues long.

The chain links TRBV9 to TRBJ2-3; a weak D match, TRBD2 (6 bases). The CDR3 runs to 14 residues. V was shortened by 6 bases and J by 6 bases, with 17 bases between the two germline ends. The V gene's germline CDR1 is SGDLS and CDR2 YYNGEE. CDR3 DNA: TGTGCCAGCACCACCGCCGGGAGTACCGATACGCAGTATTTT. This sequence encodes CASTTAGSTDTQYF.

The chain carries TRBV28 and TRBJ1-5; TRBD1 is a possible D gene (5 bases). V was shortened by 6 bases and J by 3 bases, with 15 bases between the two germline ends. The CDR3 is 15 residues long. Germline V gives CDR1 MDHEN, CDR2 SYDVKM. The CDR3 coding sequence is TGTGCCAGCAGCACATGGGGGGGTAACAATCAGCCCCAGCATTTT. Translated: CASSTWGGNNQPQHF.

V and J are TRBV5-5 and TRBJ2-1; no firm D call. CDR3 length equals 16 residues. Germline V gene sequence: CDR1 SGHKS, CDR2 YYEKEE (reference sequence). Trimming pared 0 bases from V and 0 bases from J, leaving 10 bases between. This CDR3 reads CASSLESARSYNEQFF. The CDR3 DNA reads TGTGCCAGCAGCTTGGAAAGCGCCCGCTCCTACAATGAGCAGTTCTTC.

The chain uses TRBV4-1 and TRBJ1-4; 9 bases align to TRBD1. CDR1 MGHRA and CDR2 YSYEKL come from the germline V gene. Trimming cost V 0 bases and J 3 bases; bases outside gene matches: 11. This CDR3 comprises 19 residues. CDR3 sequence (DNA): TGCGCCAGCAGCCAAGAGTTTGGGGGACAGGGACCGGCTAATGAAAAACTGTTTTTT. Protein product: CASSQEFGGQGPANEKLFF.

V is TRBV6-5 and J is TRBJ2-5; TRBD2 matches 13 bases. This CDR3 has 15 amino acids. The J segment lost 2 bases and the V segment lost 5 bases, leaving 2 bases of the junction unmatched. CDR1 and CDR2 (germline): MNHEY, SVGAGI. The CDR3 sequence: CASSRGLAGQETQYF. The CDR3 DNA sequence: TGTGCCAGCAGTAGGGGACTAGCGGGGCAAGAGACCCAGTACTTC.

The CDR3 region has the DNA TGTGCCAGCAGCTTGGGGGCAGGGGTGAGCACTGAAGCTTTCTTT. It encodes CASSLGAGVSTEAFF. The rearrangement joins TRBV5-8 to TRBJ1-1; a weak D match, TRBD1 (6 bases). CDR1 and CDR2 (germline): SGHTS, YDEGEE. This CDR3 contains 15 residues. The V end was cut by 0 bases, the J end by 4 bases, with 13 bases between.

The chain links TRBV27 to TRBJ2-7; D perhaps matches TRBD1 (5 bases). From germline, CDR1 is MNHEY and CDR2 SMNVEV (reference sequence). The CDR3 consists of 15 residues. The V end lost 5 bases, the J end lost 0 bases, and 14 bases lay between the germline ends. The CDR3 spells CASSPRRQLSYEQYF. CDR3 sequence (DNA): TGTGCCAGCAGTCCGCGCCGACAGCTCTCCTACGAGCAGTACTTC.

The gene calls are TRBV18 and TRBJ1-1; D may be TRBD1 (5 bases). The CDR3 extends over 14 amino acids. CDR1 is KGHSH, CDR2 LQKENI, per germline. The V and J ends lost 4 bases and 0 bases respectively, with 9 bases between them. The CDR3 sequence: CASSLGTMNTEAFF. CDR3 DNA: TGTGCCAGCTCACTGGGGACTATGAACACTGAAGCTTTCTTT. The full variable domain, in which reference TRBV18 and TRBJ1-1 provide the parts outside the CDR3, is NAGVMQNPRHLVRRRGQEARLRCSPMKGHSHVYWYRQLPEEGLKFMVYLQKENIIDESGMPKERFSAEFPKEGPSILRIQQVVRGDSAAYFCASSLGTMNTEAFFGQGTRLTVV.

V usage is TRBV4-3 and J usage is TRBJ1-1, with D possibly matching TRBD1 (5 bases). Germline CDR1 reads LGHNA; CDR2 reads YSLEER. This CDR3 has 14 amino acids. Trimming took 1 base from V and 5 from J, leaving 11 bases between them. CDR3 region: CASSQVLGGTEAFF. The CDR3 region has the DNA TGCGCCAGCAGCCAAGTTCTGGGGGGAACTGAAGCTTTCTTT.